Given below is one TCR beta chain in context. Its antigen is currently unknown. The data derive from a study of cytomegalovirus exposure and HLA in healthy donors. Whole-study context: A later analysis reported the same platform for the 100 to 150 validation repertoires and the approximately 720 first-cohort repertoires. Study observations and caveats: It was about 150 TCR beta chains that were listed as cytomegalovirus-associated. In vitro assays verified that a few CMV-associated chains recognized CMV antigens specifically.

Repertoires were generated with immunoSEQ multiplex PCR, while TCRdb's copy carries only in-frame clones and drops some. Of more than 110,000 clones in the sample, around four fifths were seen once. Germline V gene sequence: CDR1 SGDLS, CDR2 YYNGEE. Trimming removed 7 bases at V and 2 bases at J, with 16 bases between. The CDR3 has 14 residues. Material: PBMCs. The sequence came from a woman younger than 45 in good health and CMV-seronegative. This rearrangement joins TRBV9 to TRBJ2-7; D possibly corresponds to TRBD2 (5 bases). CDR3 bases: TGTGCCAGCGGACCCGGGGAGCAGCCCTACGAGCAGTACTTC. Protein product: CASGPGEQPYEQYF.